The present T cell receptor beta chain was sequenced within a study of blood T cell repertoires in COVID-19 (dated by TCRdb to about 2020). Context from the whole study: Samples covering the acute and convalescent phases of COVID-19 were provided by collaborators in the United States, Italy and Spain. The prospective study material was composed of cDNA or gDNA derived from T cells, B-cell-depleted T cells, or PBMCs. Subjects who had been exposed to COVID-19, were actively infected with it, or had recovered from it provided the deeply sampled blood TCRbeta repertoires that made up the dataset. The repertoires were made available in a free public database intended to serve as a resource for research on the immune response to SARS-CoV-2. Samples were obtained from the ongoing ImmuneRACE study (first 160 participants) and from roughly 1,300 subjects provided by 6 global collaborators. A de-identified subject ID, COVID-19 status, age in years and sex were almost always included in the sample metadata. Where available, HLA class I and class II types were obtained from metadata supplied by the sample provider rather than from assay-based typing. Overall study outcomes, separate from this receptor: The amount of clinical and demographic metadata varied by source and participant and was provided uncurated.

Counted from cysteine to phenylalanine, this CDR3 has 12 amino acids. CDR3 DNA is the only sequence kept; it has 36 bases, read in frame from the first base. For CDR1 and CDR2, the germline V gene lists MGHRA and YSYEKL. The junction shows trimming of 0 bases on V and 5 bases on J, plus 5 bases between the germline ends. Collaborating institutions collected whole blood in K2EDTA tubes following their own protocols. Collaborator samples were shipped for TCRbeta analysis as frozen whole blood, isolated PBMCs, or DNA extracted from either sample type. Of note for this clone: The target of this receptor is not known. No quality values exist for individual bases; no much larger clone is one base distant.

TCRbeta CDR3 regions were amplified from genomic DNA using the immunoSEQ Assay, a bias-controlled multiplex PCR. In the paper's pipeline: Nucleated cell counts per sample were estimated from amplification of reference gene primers within the assay. To quantify the absolute abundance of each unique TCRbeta CDR3 rearrangement, sequence reads were collapsed and filtered. For each sample, productive Simpson clonality was calculated as the square root of Simpson's diversity index over productive rearrangements. TCRdb took over this immuneACCESS table, retaining in-frame rearrangements with V and J assigned. Such tables are incomplete; in checked studies, under half of the missing clones stem from an unresolved V gene, and the remainder is unexplained. V, J and clone size derive from that table, while D and trimming were established from the DNA sequence. Recorded for this sample are about 250,000 clones; 88% of them occurred a single time. The ten largest account for under 1.5% of the sample.

The sequence is built from TRBV4-1 and TRBJ2-7, with the D segment identity uncertain. What was sequenced was peripheral blood. This receptor was obtained from a man of 80 years or more with acute or convalescent COVID-19. CDR3 reads: CASSQDRDEQYF. The DNA is as follows: TGCGCCAGCAGCCAAGACCGCGACGAGCAGTACTTC.